Shown below are 14 T cell receptor beta chains from a single sample sequenced in a study of blood T cell repertoires in COVID-19. Clones were read by immunoSEQ multiplex PCR, and TCRdb kept only the in-frame ones, dropping some. The sample comprises around 130,000 clones, 85% to 90% of which are singletons, and 5% to 6% rests with the top ten. Sequenced sample: peripheral blood. All receptors derive from a human donor in a cohort sampled during active COVID-19.

This clone was seen only a few times. The chain employs TRBV19 and TRBJ2-6; D unclear. This CDR3 is built from 17 residues. Trimming shortened V by 5 bases and J by 0 bases, and 14 bases separated the two germline ends. CDR1 is LNHDA, CDR2 SQIVND, per germline (reference sequence). CDR3 sequence reads: CASSSLRPSSGANVLTF. CDR3 DNA: TGTGCCAGTAGTTCCTTGAGGCCGAGCTCTGGGGCCAACGTCCTGACTTTC.

Here the CDR3 reads CASSRRARNTEAFF. The CDR3 region has the DNA TGCGCCAGCAGCCGCAGGGCGAGGAACACTGAAGCTTTCTTT. The chain carries TRBV5-1 and TRBJ1-1; tentatively, D is TRBD1 (5 bases). V dropped 4 bases and J dropped 1 base, with 11 bases sitting between them. From germline, CDR1 is SGHRS and CDR2 YFSETQ. The CDR3 runs 14 residues.

This clone was detected once. The chain carries TRBV6-6 and TRBJ2-7, with 9 bases that match TRBD2. The CDR3 extends over 15 amino acids. CDR1 and CDR2 from the germline V gene are MNHNY and SVGAGI (reference sequence). J lost 2 bases, V lost 2 bases, and 4 bases had no gene match. The DNA for the CDR3 is TGTGCCAGCAGTTACGGCGGGAGGGTAACCTACGAGCAGTACTTC. Translation: CASSYGGRVTYEQYF.

The chain recombines TRBV7-2 with TRBJ2-2; TRBD1 matches 9 bases. V lost 3 bases and J lost 4; bases outside the gene matches: 6. Germline assignment: CDR1 SGHTA and CDR2 FQGNSA. CDR3 size: 16 residues. The CDR3 sequence is CASSFGGQGATGELFF. The CDR3 DNA reads as TGTGCCAGCAGCTTTGGGGGACAGGGAGCCACCGGGGAGCTGTTTTTT.

CDR3 region: CASSLGDRTSGEQYF. DNA of the CDR3: TGCGCCAGCAGCTTGGGGGACAGGACCAGTGGGGAGCAGTACTTC. The chain couples TRBV5-1 to TRBJ2-7, with 8 bases lining up with TRBD1. Germline CDR1 is SGHRS and CDR2 is YFSETQ. This CDR3 spans 15 amino acids. The V and J ends lost 0 bases and 7 bases, in that order; junction bases with no gene match: 9. The full variable domain, in which reference TRBV5-1 and TRBJ2-7 provide the parts outside the CDR3, is KAGVTQTPRYLIKTRGQQVTLSCSPISGHRSVSWYQQTPGQGLQFLFEYFSETQRNKGNFPGRFSGRQFSNSRSEMNVSTLELGDSALYLCASSLGDRTSGEQYFGPGTRLTVT.

This clone has just one count. V gene TRBV27 combines with J gene TRBJ2-1; the D gene is possibly TRBD2 (5 bases). Germline CDR1 is MNHEY and CDR2 is SMNVEV (reference sequence). Trimming cost V 6 bases and J 7 bases, with 13 bases left between them. The CDR3 covers 13 residues. Here the CDR3 reads CASRRTAPNEQFF. Written as DNA, the CDR3 is TGTGCCAGCAGGCGGACTGCCCCAAATGAGCAGTTCTTC.

This clone was found once. The chain links TRBV28 to TRBJ1-5; no clear D gene. Trimming left V 5 bases short and J 2 bases short, with 16 bases between. From germline, CDR1 is MDHEN and CDR2 SYDVKM. The CDR3 has 16 amino acids. The CDR3 DNA follows: TGTGCCAGCAGTGTCCCCGCCCCCTCGGGCAATCAGCCCCAGCATTTT. Translating it yields CASSVPAPSGNQPQHF. The complete variable domain, with remaining parts taken from reference TRBV28 and TRBJ1-5, reads DVKVTQSSRYLVKRTGEKVFLECVQDMDHENMFWYRQDPGLGLRLIYFSYDVKMKEKGDIPEGYSVSREKKERFSLILESASTNQTSMYLCASSVPAPSGNQPQHFGDGTRLSIL.

The chain couples TRBV5-4 to TRBJ2-5; 10 bases are a match to TRBD2. V dropped 0 bases and J dropped 5; count of bases not matched to a gene: 1. The V gene's germline CDR1 is SGHNT and CDR2 YYREEE (reference sequence). This CDR3 comprises 14 residues. The CDR3 DNA reads as TGTGCCAGCAGCTTGGTTAGCGGGGGGGAGACCCAGTACTTC. It is translated as CASSLVSGGETQYF.

This chain uses TRBV15 with TRBJ1-4, with TRBD1 matching 9 bases. Germline CDR1 is LNHNV and CDR2 is YYDKDF (reference sequence). With V trimmed by 2 bases and J by 6 bases, 7 bases remained unmatched. The CDR3 loop spans 16 amino acids. DNA of the CDR3: TGTGCCACCAGCAGACCTGGGACAGGGAAGGATGAAAAACTGTTTTTT. This gives the protein CATSRPGTGKDEKLFF.

The chain couples TRBV7-3 to TRBJ2-4; 8 bases are a match to TRBD2. The CDR3 covers 15 residues. Trimming took 5 bases from V and 1 from J; bases not matched to a gene: 4. The germline CDR1 and CDR2 sequences are SGHTA and FQGTGA. CDR3 bases: TGTGCCAGCAGCCCCTCTAGCGGGGCCAAAAACATTCAGTACTTC. It specifies CASSPSSGAKNIQYF.

CDR3 DNA sequence: TGTGCCCACGGAGGAGTAGCAGGGGACTATGGCTACACCTTC. It specifies CAHGGVAGDYGYTF. The chain links TRBV28 to TRBJ1-2, with D maybe TRBD1 (6 bases). V was clipped by 11 bases and J by 3 bases, with 19 bases between them. CDR1 and CDR2 (germline): MDHEN, SYDVKM. This CDR3 is built from 14 residues.

The rearrangement joins TRBV2 to TRBJ2-1, with 9 bases identical to TRBD2. Germline CDR1 is SNHLY and CDR2 is FYNNEI. This CDR3 region has 16 residues. V shed 5 bases and J 0 bases; nucleotides not matched to a gene: 5. The CDR3 nucleotides are TGTGCCAGCAGTATCGGGACTAGCCGCTCCTACAATGAGCAGTTCTTC. Its translation is CASSIGTSRSYNEQFF.

V is TRBV5-1 and J is TRBJ1-2, with unresolved D. The CDR3 covers 15 residues. V shed 0 bases and J shed 0 bases, with 9 bases lying between them. The V gene's germline CDR1 is SGHRS and CDR2 YFSETQ. The CDR3 region is CASSLENNANYGYTF. CDR3 nucleotide sequence: TGCGCCAGCAGCTTGGAGAACAACGCTAACTATGGCTACACCTTC.

V is TRBV5-4 and J is TRBJ2-1; 9 positions match TRBD1. Germline CDR1 SGHNT, CDR2 YYREEE (reference sequence). This CDR3 is 15 amino acids long. Unmatched junction bases numbered 10, after V lost 5 bases and J lost 7 bases. CDR3 amino acids: CASSHGDRVDNEQFF. The CDR3, as DNA: TGTGCCAGCAGTCATGGGGACAGGGTGGATAATGAGCAGTTCTTC.